These T cell receptor beta chains were read from a single sample in a study of early T cells in non-severe SARS-CoV-2 infection. TCRdb re-analysed the 5' RACE reads in MiXCR, keeping a single row per CDR3 protein. The sample has about 22,000 distinct CDR3 sequences; 3% to 4% are singletons. Specimen: whole blood. The receptors stem from an adult who was a healthcare worker with PCR-confirmed SARS-CoV-2 infection or an uninfected control (not recorded which). Each CDR3 is given with its conserved first and last residue. A D gene is named only where the DNA matches it firmly. Clone sizes are given selectively: once, few, many, or a class where the clone is expanded.

TRBV20-1,TRBD1,many,14,CSAREGQGTTEAFF
TRBV7-9,TRBD1,medium-sized,16,CASGQTGGDSNQPQHF
TRBV20-1,TRBD2,many,14,CSARMASGANEQFF
TRBV12-3/TRBV12-4,NA,many,14,CASSLGVGNTEAFF
TRBV20-1,NA,many,14,CSAHIAAYNYGYTF
TRBV7-6,NA,many,13,CASSGGRPDTQYF
TRBV7-9,TRBD1,once,14,CASRPSGQGETQYF
TRBV20-1,NA,many,12,CSTLGWNYEQYF
TRBV11-2,TRBD1,many,15,CASSHRPGGNNEQFF
TRBV12-3/TRBV12-4,TRBD1,many,11,CASRDRGLAFF
TRBV7-6,NA,few,16,CASSHTELNLLETQYF
TRBV12-3/TRBV12-4,NA,medium-sized,14,CASRAAIGTDTQYF
TRBV12-2,NA,medium-sized,16,CASRLARGQGNTEAFF
TRBV6-6,TRBD2,many,15,CASSQTSGGQETQYF
TRBV6-1,NA,many,15,CASTLTTSVDYEQYF
TRBV11-2,NA,few,14,CASSPVSTSNEQFF
TRBV2,NA,many,13,CASQGTNTGELFF
TRBV29-1,TRBD2,medium-sized,11,CSVEGVSGRNF
TRBV5-8,TRBD2,many,16,CASSPWGSGSYNEQFF
TRBV5-4,NA,many,16,CASSYRVGGGNEKLFF
TRBV6-1,TRBD1,few,15,CASRLMDRGSDTQYF
TRBV7-6,TRBD2,few,16,CASSLVLAGPTDTQYF
TRBV7-2,TRBD2,NA,16,CASSSRGSGKTYEQYF
TRBV29-1,TRBD1,many,15,CSDQNRDRGPDGYTF
TRBV11-2,NA,many,13,CASSSWGDQPQHF
TRBV6-2/TRBV6-3,NA,NA,14,CASSGSLGAYEQYF
TRBV12-3/TRBV12-4,NA,many,16,CASSPRGSYSTDTQYF
TRBV3-1,NA,many,16,CASSQPGGRTNTEAFF
TRBV20-1,TRBD2,many,15,CSARLPSGGADTQYF
TRBV25-1,NA,many,17,CASSGGGGQWNTDTQYF
TRBV28,NA,NA,15,CASSLSGTYQETQYF
TRBV7-6,TRBD1,many,13,CASSSTGGNEQYF
TRBV7-8,TRBD1,many,16,CASSLDARGYQNTQYF
TRBV2,NA,NA,14,CASSVTRGLNEQFF
TRBV11-2,NA,many,14,CASSRDTITATQYF
TRBV27,TRBD2,NA,11,CASSSGGEQFF
TRBV11-2,TRBD1,many,14,CASSPDRGEEPQHF
TRBV11-2,NA,many,17,CASSITRGDLSGNTIYF
TRBV30,NA,many,14,CAWRKQPTNEKLFF
TRBV20-1,TRBD1,medium-sized,14,CSARRTGDIGALHF
TRBV11-2,NA,many,13,CASSAAGPWELFF
TRBV2,TRBD1,many,14,CASKEGQGAYGYTF